This TCR beta chain stems from a study of identical twins. The cDNA had a unique molecular identifier and a template-switch universal primer site. TCRdb re-called the 5' RACE reads through MiXCR, storing one row per CDR3 protein. The sample carries 400,000 to 600,000 distinct CDR3 sequences, about 22% recorded once. V lost 6 bases and J lost 0, with 11 bases in between. Germline V gene lookup returns CDR1 MNHNS and CDR2 SASEGT. The CDR3 totals 15 residues. Of note for this clonotype: Its target is not known.

General study results and limits: Potential partial confounding of zero-insertion analyses by invariant MAIT and iNKT cells was noted.

This sample was shared with a second study, whose subject was yellow fever vaccine responses in identical twins.

Sequenced material: CD4+ T cells sorted from blood. The chain joins TRBV6-1 to TRBJ1-4; D is unresolved. The TCR comes from a woman aged 18-30 years in good health. This CDR3 reads CASSSKLSTNEKLFF. The CDR3 DNA follows: TGTGCCAGCAGCTCCAAATTGTCAACTAATGAAAAACTGTTTTTT.